This T cell receptor beta chain is drawn from a study of beta chain features in type 1 diabetes. The CDR3 totals 17 residues. V was clipped by 3 bases and J by 1 base; unmatched bases: 5. From germline, CDR1 is SGHTA and CDR2 FQGTGA. Since all of the isolated RNA was reverse transcribed, expressed TCRB transcripts were what got sequenced. Profiled with immunoSEQ multiplex PCR; TCRdb holds only in-frame clones, not every one. The data contain about 360,000 clones, over 10% of them singletons. This chain links TRBV7-3 with TRBJ2-3; 12 nucleotides align to TRBD1. Sequencing was performed on naive CD4+ T cells from blood. This TCR came from a man between 18 and 35 years old in good health. In DNA, the CDR3 is TGTGCCAGCAGCTTGGGCGGGACAGGGGGCGGCACAGATACGCAGTATTTT. Translation gives CASSLGGTGGGTDTQYF.